A selection of T cell receptor beta chains follows, all from one sample in a study of blood T cell repertoires in COVID-19. The data were produced by immunoSEQ multiplex PCR, yet TCRdb's version contains in-frame clones alone and is incomplete. The profile shows about 140,000 clones, roughly 79% of them singletons. What was sequenced was peripheral blood. The receptors originated from a woman aged 60-75 years with acute or convalescent COVID-19. The CDR3 runs from the conserved cysteine through the conserved F or W. Each record gives: V gene, D gene, clone size, J gene, CDR3 protein, CDR3 DNA. A D gene is named only where the DNA matches it firmly. Where a row states a size, it is once, few, many or the class of an expanded clone; other rows omit it.

TRBV29-1	TRBD1	.	TRBJ1-1	CSGLGQGGTEAFF	TGCAGCGGGCTAGGACAGGGTGGGACTGAAGCTTTCTTT
TRBV14	TRBD1	.	TRBJ2-4	CASSRSGTGANIQYF	TGTGCCAGCAGCCGGTCGGGGACAGGGGCAAACATTCAGTACTTC
TRBV5-6	.	.	TRBJ2-3	CASRTWGGRGVFTQYF	TGTGCCAGCAGAACCTGGGGGGGGCGTGGAGTGTTTACGCAGTATTTT
TRBV6-1	TRBD1	.	TRBJ1-2	CASSQAHRGYGYTF	TGTGCCAGCAGTCAAGCCCACAGGGGCTATGGCTACACCTTC
TRBV6-5	TRBD2	few	TRBJ2-3	CASSYSSAGDTDTQYF	TGTGCCAGCAGTTACTCGTCGGCGGGAGACACAGATACGCAGTATTTT
TRBV27	.	.	TRBJ1-2	CASSPKGSYGYTF	TGTGCCAGCAGTCCCAAGGGGTCCTATGGCTACACCTTC
TRBV12-3/TRBV12-4	.	.	TRBJ2-4	CASTRVKNIQYF	TGTGCCAGCACGCGCGTGAAAAACATTCAGTACTTC
TRBV29-1	.	.	TRBJ2-1	CSVEGPLDGPGVGRDYNEQFF	TGCAGCGTTGAAGGGCCGTTGGATGGGCCAGGGGTCGGACGGGACTACAATGAGCAGTTCTTC
TRBV2	.	.	TRBJ2-1	CASTLAVKYNEQFF	TGTGCCAGCACTTTGGCGGTTAAATACAATGAGCAGTTCTTC
TRBV24-1	TRBD1	.	TRBJ2-5	CATAGTGSLETQYF	TGTGCCACGGCCGGGACAGGATCGTTGGAGACCCAGTACTTC
TRBV2	TRBD2	few	TRBJ2-5	CASQASRGSETQYF	TGTGCCAGCCAAGCCTCTCGCGGGAGCGAGACCCAGTACTTC
TRBV5-1	TRBD2	.	TRBJ2-7	CASARGEAYEQYF	TGCGCCAGCGCCCGGGGGGAGGCCTACGAGCAGTACTTC
TRBV27	TRBD1	.	TRBJ1-1	CASRHRGEAFF	TGTGCCAGCAGGCACAGGGGAGAAGCTTTCTTT
TRBV7-9	.	once	TRBJ1-1	CASSRQANTEAFF	TGTGCCAGCAGCCGTCAGGCGAACACTGAAGCTTTCTTT
TRBV14	TRBD1	.	TRBJ2-5	CASSPGQLVGETQYF	TGTGCCAGCAGCCCGGGACAGCTTGTGGGGGAGACCCAGTACTTC
TRBV18	.	.	TRBJ1-5	CASSHLGPGGDQPQHF	TGTGCCAGCTCACACCTCGGCCCGGGGGGGGATCAGCCCCAGCATTTT
TRBV5-1	TRBD2	.	TRBJ2-2	CASRKRTGGPDTGELFF	TGCGCCAGCAGAAAAAGGACGGGAGGGCCGGACACCGGGGAGCTGTTTTTT
TRBV7-8	.	.	TRBJ2-1	CASNKRGGNEQFF	TGTGCCAGCAATAAAAGGGGTGGTAATGAGCAGTTCTTC
TRBV5-1	.	.	TRBJ2-1	CASSLLGAAYNEQFF	TGCGCCAGCAGCTTGCTGGGGGCTGCCTACAATGAGCAGTTCTTC
TRBV19	.	.	TRBJ2-2	CASSRGDALELFF	TGTGCCAGTAGTAGGGGGGACGCCTTGGAGCTGTTTTTT
TRBV3-1/TRBV3-2	.	few	TRBJ2-1	CASSLDRTYNEQFF	TGTGCCAGCAGCCTGGACAGAACCTACAATGAGCAGTTCTTC
TRBV27	.	.	TRBJ2-3	CASKPTRGGTQYF	TGTGCCAGCAAACCTACTAGGGGAGGTACGCAGTATTTT
TRBV9	TRBD1	.	TRBJ1-2	CASSVGQTGTNYGYTF	TGTGCCAGCAGCGTAGGCCAGACAGGGACAAACTATGGCTACACCTTC
TRBV13	.	.	TRBJ2-7	CASSLTLGSYEQYF	TGTGCCAGCAGCTTAACACTGGGGAGCTACGAGCAGTACTTC
TRBV10-3	TRBD1	.	TRBJ1-2	CAISSDRLGGYTF	TGTGCCATCAGTTCGGACAGGTTGGGTGGCTACACCTTC
TRBV28	TRBD1	.	TRBJ1-2	CASSLPGGSAGYTF	TGTGCCAGCAGTTTGCCAGGGGGCAGTGCTGGCTACACCTTC
TRBV27	TRBD2	.	TRBJ2-1	CASSPGTSGYNEQFF	TGTGCCAGCAGTCCAGGGACTAGCGGATACAATGAGCAGTTCTTC
TRBV2	TRBD1	few	TRBJ1-1	CAKNLQGGANTEAFF	TGTGCCAAGAACCTACAGGGGGGAGCGAACACTGAAGCTTTCTTT
TRBV11-2	.	.	TRBJ2-7	CASSLHVDRTLGEQYF	TGTGCCAGCAGCTTACATGTCGACAGGACCCTGGGTGAGCAGTACTTC
TRBV2	TRBD1	.	TRBJ1-4	CASSGGQKRGEKLFF	TGTGCCAGCAGTGGGGGACAGAAAAGGGGGGAAAAACTGTTTTTT
TRBV6-5	.	.	TRBJ2-5	CASGLGMETQYF	TGTGCCAGCGGACTGGGGATGGAGACCCAGTACTTC
TRBV14	.	.	TRBJ2-4	CASSQGAGWDLAKNIQYF	TGTGCCAGCAGCCAAGGCGCAGGGTGGGATCTAGCCAAAAACATTCAGTACTTC